Described below is a single T cell receptor beta chain sequence and its context. Antigen unknown. Within the sample, other DNA sequences also encode this same CDR3. Only CD45RO-negative cells positively selected for CCR7 counted as naive CD8 cells, so terminally differentiated effector memory CD45RA+ cells were excluded. Donation came from healthy HIV-negative adults that had no recent acute infections or vaccinations. This specimen comes from a study of shared clonotypes between healthy human individuals. The study, taken as a whole, reports: Estimated richness was generally greater in naive than memory subsets. Clonotype sharing across several donors was observed for around 4.8% of naive CD4 clonotypes.

Replicate sorted-subset PCRs were loaded with about 0.2 ug DNA, about 30,000 T cell genomes. Profiled with immunoSEQ multiplex PCR; TCRdb holds only in-frame clones, not every one. Among approximately 2,200,000 clones listed, under 95% were seen once. V shed 4 bases and J shed 6 bases, with 6 bases lying between them. In germline, CDR1 is MGHRA, CDR2 YSYEKL. The length of the CDR3 is 12 residues. This chain uses TRBV4-1 with TRBJ2-2; D is unclear. The specimen was naive CD8+ T cells from PBMCs. This receptor was identified in a man between 18 and 35 years old in good health. Some clones in this sample may be carry-over from other donors' samples. CDR3 amino acids: CASSPGAGELFF. CDR3 bases: TGCGCCAGCAGCCCGGGTGCCGGGGAGCTGTTTTTT.